This T cell receptor (beta chain) is drawn from a study of metastatic and nonmetastatic thyroid tumors. Study details: Repertoires from malignant and benign thyroid patients were compared across blood and tumor or nodule tissue.

This CDR3 has 15 residues. The germline V gene encodes CDR1 SGHNT and CDR2 YENEEA. How the authors handled the data: Construction of a distant-metastasis classifier for papillary thyroid cancer relied on CDR3 differences across clinicopathological groups. TCRdb re-analyzed the PCR reads through MiXCR. TCRdb's processing, not the study's, gives the V and J calls here. The table shows about 40,000 clones, with about an eighth occurring only once. In this sample, this clone turned up many times. As yet, its antigen is unknown. The junction and the germline gene differ at one end; a read error may be behind it. Ahead of thyroid surgery, no patient had received treatment of any kind. Overall study results and limits: Versus benign nodules, malignant thyroid tumors reportedly had significantly higher TCR beta diversity, in blood and tumor.

The sequence derives from a female donor with papillary thyroid cancer or a benign thyroid nodule (not recorded which). Some clones in this sample may be carry-over from other donors' samples. Specimen: blood. The chain is built from TRBV11-3 and TRBJ1-3; D remains ambiguous. The CDR3 bases are TGTGCCAGCAGCTTAGAATCGAGGACTGGAAACACCATACATTTT. This sequence encodes CASSLESRTGNTIHF.